The 16 T cell receptor beta chains below all came from one sample that was sequenced in a study of shared clonotypes between healthy human individuals. Assay: immunoSEQ multiplex PCR; the TCRdb copy retains only in-frame clones and omits some. The sample has under 1,100,000 clones; more than 75% are singletons. Input material: memory CD4+ T cells from PBMCs. The sample's subset: CD45RA-negative fraction. These TCRs come from a man between 18 and 29 years old in good health. Some clones in this sample may be carry-over from other donors' samples.

The chain has TRBV27 and TRBJ2-3; D uncertain. Germline CDR1 is MNHEY and CDR2 is SMNVEV (reference sequence). The CDR3 runs 17 residues. V lost 5 bases to trimming and J lost 0 bases, with 18 bases between them. CDR3 nucleotides: TGTGCCAGCAGTCCCGACTTATACAGATCTAGCACAGATACGCAGTATTTT. It is translated as CASSPDLYRSSTDTQYF.

Only one count was recorded for this clone. V gene TRBV6-6 combines with J gene TRBJ1-1, with TRBD1 identical over 8 bases. The germline V gene has CDR1 MNHNY and CDR2 SVGAGI (reference sequence). The CDR3 is made up of 14 amino acids. V gave up 7 bases and J gave up 3 bases; unmatched junction bases: 7. The chain's CDR3 is CASTGRTGHTEAFF. The DNA of the CDR3 is TGTGCCAGCACCGGCCGGACAGGGCACACTGAAGCTTTCTTT.

As for this clone: In the same sample, other DNA sequences code for this CDR3. The chain recombines TRBV20-1 with TRBJ2-1; no clear D. This CDR3 region has 11 residues. V was cut by 5 bases and J by 7 bases, with 9 bases left in between. Per the germline V gene, CDR1 is DFQATT and CDR2 is SNEGSKA (reference sequence). DNA of the CDR3: TGCAGTGCTCCGCGGCCTAATGAGCAGTTCTTC. It specifies CSAPRPNEQFF.

This clone was seen a handful of times. The genes are TRBV2 and TRBJ2-2, with 7 nucleotides matching TRBD2. The CDR3 runs to 16 residues. Germline V CDR1 and CDR2: SNHLY, FYNNEI. V lost 7 bases, J lost 0 bases, and 8 bases stayed unmatched. CDR3 sequence: CASIGGDRTNTGELFF. DNA of the CDR3: TGTGCCAGCATTGGGGGGGACCGGACGAACACCGGGGAGCTGTTTTTT.

The genes are TRBV5-1 and TRBJ2-7; 8 positions agree with TRBD2. Germline trimming cut 2 bases from V and 1 base from J; bases unmatched to any gene: 5. Germline CDR1 is SGHRS and CDR2 is YFSETQ. The CDR3 sequence is 15 residues long. The CDR3 loop reads CASSFAGGGSYEQYF. The CDR3 nucleotides are TGCGCCAGCAGCTTCGCGGGGGGTGGTTCCTACGAGCAGTACTTC. Full variable domain (remainder filled in from reference TRBV5-1 and TRBJ2-7): KAGVTQTPRYLIKTRGQQVTLSCSPISGHRSVSWYQQTPGQGLQFLFEYFSETQRNKGNFPGRFSGRQFSNSRSEMNVSTLELGDSALYLCASSFAGGGSYEQYFGPGTRLTVT.

The chain links TRBV9 to TRBJ2-7, with 11 bases that match TRBD2. Germline CDR1 reads SGDLS; CDR2 reads YYNGEE. J lost 7 bases, V lost 0 bases, and 9 bases had no gene match. The length of the CDR3 is 16 residues. CDR3 sequence reads: CASSVAQLAGVEEQYF. As DNA, the CDR3 is TGTGCCAGCAGCGTAGCCCAACTAGCGGGAGTGGAAGAGCAGTACTTC.

The CDR3 bases are TGTGCCAGTAGCCTCGAGTATCGGGATGAGGAGACCCAGTACTTC. This gives the protein CASSLEYRDEETQYF. The chain has TRBV19 and TRBJ2-5; the D gene is possibly TRBD2 (5 bases). Germline values: CDR1 LNHDA, CDR2 SQIVND (reference sequence). CDR3 length: 15 amino acids. The V end lost 6 bases, the J end lost 5 bases, and 19 bases lay between the germline ends.

Worth noting for this clone: A read error may be the cause here, since a much bigger clone is one base away. The genes are TRBV27 and TRBJ1-5; D not certain. Germline V lookup: CDR1 MNHEY, CDR2 SMNVEV (reference sequence). The CDR3 is 13 amino acids. Trimming stripped 5 bases from V and 2 bases from J, with 7 bases between. The CDR3 nucleotides read TGTGCCAGCAGTGATGGTCGCAATCAGCCCCAGCATTTT. Residues: CASSDGRNQPQHF.

This clone was observed once. This chain uses TRBV11-2 with TRBJ2-2; 10 bases are a match to TRBD2. J lost 3 bases, V lost 6 bases, and 4 bases had no gene match. This CDR3 is 15 amino acids long. Per germline, CDR1 SGHAT and CDR2 FQNNGV. Written as DNA, the CDR3 is TGTGCCAGCAGATTGACTAGCGGGTACACCGGGGAGCTGTTTTTT. It codes for CASRLTSGYTGELFF.

The V call is TRBV10-3, the J call TRBJ1-2; D unclear. CDR1 and CDR2 from the germline V gene are ENHRY and SYGVKD. This CDR3 contains 15 residues. V was pared by 0 bases and J by 0 bases, with 8 bases between. The CDR3 is CAISESGTANYGYTF. As DNA, the CDR3 is TGTGCCATCAGTGAGTCAGGCACCGCTAACTATGGCTACACCTTC.

V and J are TRBV4-2 and TRBJ2-5; 7 bases fit TRBD2. CDR1 is LGHNA and CDR2 is YNFKEQ in the germline V gene. The trim removed 6 bases at V and 3 bases at J, leaving 7 bases unmatched. The CDR3 spans 14 residues. CDR3 nucleotide sequence: TGTGCCAGCAGTCCAGGCGGGGGTAAAGAGACCCAGTACTTC. Translation gives CASSPGGGKETQYF.

The chain joins TRBV5-4 to TRBJ1-1; the D gene is possibly TRBD1 (5 bases). Germline V gene sequence: CDR1 SGHNT, CDR2 YYREEE (reference sequence). Trimming took 3 bases from V and 0 from J, leaving 12 bases between them. The CDR3 runs 15 residues. The CDR3 reads CASSSRGSLNTEAFF. CDR3 in DNA: TGTGCCAGCAGCTCCCGGGGCAGCCTGAACACTGAAGCTTTCTTT. Combining the CDR3 with reference TRBV5-4 and TRBJ1-1 gives the whole variable domain ETGVTQSPTHLIKTRGQQVTLRCSSQSGHNTVSWYQQALGQGPQFIFQYYREEENGRGNFPPRFSGLQFPNYSSELNVNALELDDSALYLCASSSRGSLNTEAFFGQGTRLTVV.

This clone appeared a few times. This chain links TRBV18 with TRBJ2-2; perhaps TRBD2 as D (5 bases). This CDR3 comprises 13 residues. V was clipped by 10 bases and J by 7 bases, with 16 bases between them. The germline gives CDR1 KGHSH, CDR2 LQKENI. CDR3 amino acids: CATRFSRDGELFF. The CDR3 bases are TGTGCCACGCGCTTCTCCCGGGACGGGGAGCTGTTTTTT. Full variable domain (rest looked up from reference TRBV18 and TRBJ2-2): NAGVMQNPRHLVRRRGQEARLRCSPMKGHSHVYWYRQLPEEGLKFMVYLQKENIIDESGMPKERFSAEFPKEGPSILRIQQVVRGDSAAYFCATRFSRDGELFFGEGSRLTVL.

The chain has TRBV9 and TRBJ2-3; TRBD2 matches 13 bases. Germline assignment: CDR1 SGDLS and CDR2 YYNGEE. The CDR3 covers 18 residues. Trimming removed 3 bases from V and 2 bases from J; junction bases left unmatched: 9. Here the CDR3 reads CASSAARLAGGPTDTQYF. For the CDR3, the DNA is TGTGCCAGCAGCGCTGCCCGACTAGCGGGGGGTCCCACAGATACGCAGTATTTT.

At least ten counts were recorded for this clone. This chain joins TRBV5-1 and TRBJ1-3; a possible D gene is TRBD1 (6 bases). Trimming pared 7 bases from V and 0 bases from J, leaving 17 bases between. This CDR3 comprises 16 residues. Germline V gene lookup returns CDR1 SGHRS and CDR2 YFSETQ. DNA of the CDR3: TGCGCCAGCCGAGGGCCGGGGGCGAGCTCTGGAAACACCATATATTTT. It codes for CASRGPGASSGNTIYF.

The V gene is TRBV6-6, the J gene TRBJ2-5; D is possibly TRBD1 (6 bases). Germline V gene lookup returns CDR1 MNHNY and CDR2 SVGAGI (reference sequence). V was pared by 2 bases and J by 2 bases, with 12 bases between. The CDR3 runs 15 residues. The CDR3 DNA reads as TGTGCCAGCAGTTACGGCCTTAGGGGGCAAGAGACCCAGTACTTC. Amino acids: CASSYGLRGQETQYF.